These T cell receptor beta chains were read from a single sample in a study of molecular identifiers for immune sequencing clone quantification. Each CDR3 protein gets one entry after TCRdb re-called the PCR reads with MiXCR. The sample includes about 640,000 distinct CDR3 sequences, just under 20% of them seen just once. Sequencing was carried out using naive CD8+ T cells from blood, with Jurkat cell RNA spiked in. These TCRs come from a human donor in good health. Some libraries in this study had Jurkat cell RNA spiked in. The CDR3 runs from the conserved cysteine through the conserved F or W. D genes are given only for firm matches. Size is omitted from some rows. Given values are once, few, many or a class for expanded clones.

D gene: NA
clone size: many
J gene: TRBJ1-1
V gene: TRBV4-3
CDR3 DNA: TGCGCCAGCAGCCAAGATCATCAGGCGATGAACACTGAAGCTTTCTTT
CDR3 protein: CASSQDHQAMNTEAFF

D gene: NA
clone size: many
J gene: TRBJ1-1
V gene: TRBV6-5
CDR3 DNA: TGTGCCAGCAGGGGACGAGGGGACACTGAAGCTTTCTTT
CDR3 protein: CASRGRGDTEAFF

D gene: NA
clone size: many
J gene: TRBJ1-3
V gene: TRBV6-2/TRBV6-3
CDR3 DNA: TGTGCCAGCAGTACAGGAAGAACCTCTGGAAACACCATATATTTT
CDR3 protein: CASSTGRTSGNTIYF

D gene: TRBD2
clone size: many
J gene: TRBJ2-7
V gene: TRBV4-3
CDR3 DNA: TGCGCCAGCAGCCAAGGGACTAGCGGGGCCTACGAGCAGTACTTC
CDR3 protein: CASSQGTSGAYEQYF

D gene: TRBD1
clone size: NA
J gene: TRBJ1-1
V gene: TRBV7-8
CDR3 DNA: TGTGCCAGCAGCGCACGGTCGAAGGGGGCCGATGAAGCTTTCTTT
CDR3 protein: CASSARSKGADEAFF

D gene: TRBD1
clone size: few
J gene: TRBJ1-3
V gene: TRBV10-2
CDR3 DNA: TGCGCCAGCAGCCCCGGATTTGAGGGGACAGGGTACAGAAACACCATATATTTT
CDR3 protein: CASSPGFEGTGYRNTIYF

D gene: TRBD1
clone size: many
J gene: TRBJ2-7
V gene: TRBV7-9
CDR3 DNA: TGTGCCAGCAGCGACACAGACAGGGGAAACTACGAGCAGTACTTC
CDR3 protein: CASSDTDRGNYEQYF

D gene: NA
clone size: many
J gene: TRBJ1-1
V gene: TRBV6-2/TRBV6-3
CDR3 DNA: TGTGCCAGCAGTTACGACAGCTCTGAAGCTTTCTTT
CDR3 protein: CASSYDSSEAFF

D gene: NA
clone size: NA
J gene: TRBJ1-1
V gene: TRBV4-3
CDR3 DNA: TGCGCCAGCAGCCAAGAGAGGTGGGTGGTGAAGAACACTGAAGCTTTCTTT
CDR3 protein: CASSQERWVVKNTEAFF

D gene: NA
clone size: few
J gene: TRBJ1-6
V gene: TRBV7-9
CDR3 DNA: TGTGCCAGCAGCCTAAAAGGGGGGGGCAGCAATTCACCCCTCCACTTT
CDR3 protein: CASSLKGGGSNSPLHF

D gene: TRBD2
clone size: NA
J gene: TRBJ2-3
V gene: TRBV12-3/TRBV12-4
CDR3 DNA: TGTGCCAGCAGTTCACCCGGGACTAGCGGGCCATATAGCACAGATACGCAGTATTTT
CDR3 protein: CASSSPGTSGPYSTDTQYF

D gene: NA
clone size: NA
J gene: TRBJ1-4
V gene: TRBV10-3
CDR3 DNA: TGTGCCATCAGTCCGGGGGTGAGGTCTAATGAAAAACTGTTTTTT
CDR3 protein: CAISPGVRSNEKLFF

D gene: NA
clone size: NA
J gene: TRBJ2-7
V gene: TRBV30
CDR3 DNA: TGTGCCTGGAGGGCCAGGGGAACCTACGAGCAGTACTTC
CDR3 protein: CAWRARGTYEQYF

D gene: TRBD1
clone size: few
J gene: TRBJ2-7
V gene: TRBV28
CDR3 DNA: TGTGCCAGCAGTGACCCTACGGGGGGGACAGGGGAATGGAGTGGGCCCTACGAGCAGTACTTC
CDR3 protein: CASSDPTGGTGEWSGPYEQYF

D gene: NA
clone size: many
J gene: TRBJ2-3
V gene: TRBV10-3
CDR3 DNA: TGTGCCATCAGTGTCCCCGGGCGGGCAGATACGCAGTATTTT
CDR3 protein: CAISVPGRADTQYF

D gene: NA
clone size: NA
J gene: TRBJ1-1
V gene: TRBV6-2/TRBV6-3
CDR3 DNA: TGTGTCAGCAGTTACCTGAGGCAGAACACTGAAGCTTTCTTT
CDR3 protein: CVSSYLRQNTEAFF

D gene: NA
clone size: NA
J gene: TRBJ2-7
V gene: TRBV24-1
CDR3 DNA: TGTGCCACCAGTGAGTCTGGGTCTCTTCGCGTGAACGAGCAGTACTTC
CDR3 protein: CATSESGSLRVNEQYF